The rows below give T cell receptor beta chains drawn from one sample of a study of blood T cell repertoires in COVID-19. The method was immunoSEQ multiplex PCR; TCRdb's version includes in-frame clones alone and lacks a portion of them. The sample has roughly 180,000 clones; about 90% are singletons. Sequencing was carried out using PBMCs or T cells enriched from blood (not recorded which). These receptor sequences come from a woman aged 25 to 45 who had recovered from COVID-19. Each CDR3 is given with its conserved first and last residue. The D gene is left open where the match is weak.

d_gene	v_gene	j_gene	CDR3aa
.	TRBV7-9	TRBJ1-1	CASSPAGVRAFF
.	TRBV5-1	TRBJ2-7	CASSSGNVAGYTYEQYF
TRBD2	TRBV24-1	TRBJ2-3	CATSDPSGGGDTQYF
TRBD2	TRBV19	TRBJ2-2	CASSIGSSGNTGELFF
.	TRBV12-3/TRBV12-4	TRBJ2-1	CASSLAEYNEQFF
TRBD2	TRBV18	TRBJ2-7	CASSPASGGPYEQYF
.	TRBV12-5	TRBJ2-6	CASRGSSSGANVLTF
.	TRBV9	TRBJ1-1	CASSVGGETEAFF
.	TRBV4-2	TRBJ1-1	CASSQEGGRTVTEAFF
.	TRBV5-6	TRBJ1-1	CASSVLRDEAFF
TRBD1	TRBV29-1	TRBJ1-1	CSVGQGNTEAFF
TRBD2	TRBV3-1/TRBV3-2	TRBJ2-5	CASSQAGTSHAQYF
TRBD1	TRBV30	TRBJ1-2	CAWTDRAVEVYGYTF
.	TRBV4-1	TRBJ1-2	CASSQDTRFNYGYTF
.	TRBV5-1	TRBJ1-2	CASSLGYGDGYTF
.	TRBV21-1	TRBJ2-2	CASSKFVPDSGELFF
.	TRBV5-6	TRBJ1-6	CASSLGGNSPLHF
.	TRBV19	TRBJ1-1	CASSRRFTGDENTEAFF
TRBD1	TRBV18	TRBJ2-5	CASSPRQGQETQYF
.	TRBV3-1/TRBV3-2	TRBJ1-1	CASSQGLWGAGAEAFF
.	TRBV11-3	TRBJ2-7	CASRSFPTYEQYF
.	TRBV6-6	TRBJ2-1	CASSYSEGASNEQFF
TRBD1	TRBV18	TRBJ1-5	CASSPTGVSNQPQHF
TRBD1	TRBV5-1	TRBJ2-7	CASSKRQGPYEQYF
TRBD2	TRBV18	TRBJ2-7	CASSSGTNSYEQYF
.	TRBV19	TRBJ1-2	CASTTVPNYGYTF
.	TRBV13	TRBJ1-1	CASRKGFENTEAFF
.	TRBV7-2	TRBJ2-3	CASSGSGSTDTQYF
.	TRBV7-9	TRBJ1-1	CASSPEQANTEAFF
.	TRBV14	TRBJ1-2	CASSHSSGQANYGYTF
TRBD2	TRBV3-1/TRBV3-2	TRBJ2-7	CASSFRTSGSYEQYF
.	TRBV15	TRBJ2-4	CATSREVRGYGIQYF
TRBD1	TRBV7-2	TRBJ1-5	CASSLGTGTQQPQHF
.	TRBV4-1	TRBJ2-7	CASSQAVSAGLYF
TRBD1	TRBV19	TRBJ2-3	CATLDRDVNTDTQYF
.	TRBV11-3	TRBJ2-3	CASSLQDTQYF
TRBD1	TRBV18	TRBJ2-2	CASSYGQGVNTGELFF
TRBD1	TRBV29-1	TRBJ1-4	CSVDMGEGTANEKLFF
TRBD1	TRBV28	TRBJ1-1	CASSSGTGLNTEAFF
.	TRBV12-3/TRBV12-4	TRBJ1-1	CASGPEAFF
TRBD1	TRBV30	TRBJ2-5	CAWRGTGMGETQYF
TRBD1	TRBV5-8	TRBJ1-5	CASSFWTGGSNQPQHF
.	TRBV5-5	TRBJ2-1	CASSPTGVTYNEQFF
.	TRBV2	TRBJ1-2	CASTMGTSYGYTF
.	TRBV21-1	TRBJ2-7	CASSNWLAGGEQYF
.	TRBV12-5	TRBJ1-2	CASGPSRRVYGYTF
.	TRBV7-2	TRBJ2-1	CASSDPGTTSYNEQFF
TRBD1	TRBV6-2/TRBV6-3	TRBJ1-1	CASSHSRGTEAFF
.	TRBV4-3	TRBJ2-2	CASSQEIGQGNTGELFF
.	TRBV9	TRBJ1-6	CASSGDGKAARSSPLHF
TRBD1	TRBV5-1	TRBJ1-1	CASSDGTGWNTEAFF
.	TRBV7-2	TRBJ1-1	CASKGLSTEAFF
.	TRBV2	TRBJ1-5	CASSDRRIQPQHF